These 27 T cell receptor beta chains originate from one sample sequenced in a study of OX40 agonist ivuxolimab in advanced cancers. Generated by immunoSEQ multiplex PCR, the TCRdb table keeps only in-frame clones and is missing some. The sample includes roughly 81,000 clones, approximately 95% seen only once; the top ten take approximately 11%. The sequencing used CD4+ or CD8+ T cells sorted from blood, collected in a trial of the OX40 agonist ivuxolimab. All receptors come from an adult with an advanced solid tumor such as melanoma, head and neck, liver or kidney cancer.

The rearrangement links TRBV2 to TRBJ1-1; D perhaps matches TRBD1 (5 bases). The CDR3 extends over 14 amino acids. The V end was cut by 3 bases, the J end by 0 bases, with 8 bases between. Germline CDR1 reads SNHLY; CDR2 reads FYNNEI. The CDR3 nucleotides are TGTGCCAGCAGTGACGAACAGGTGAACACTGAAGCTTTCTTT. Translated: CASSDEQVNTEAFF. Combining the CDR3 with reference TRBV2 and TRBJ1-1 gives the whole variable domain EPEVTQTPSHQVTQMGQEVILRCVPISNHLYFYWYRQILGQKVEFLVSFYNNEISEKSEIFDDQFSVERPDGSNFTLKIRSTKLEDSAMYFCASSDEQVNTEAFFGQGTRLTVV.

The chain couples TRBV5-6 to TRBJ2-5; D remains unclear. Per germline, CDR1 SGHDT and CDR2 YYEEEE. Trimming took off 0 bases at V and 4 bases at J, with 10 bases between the two ends. This CDR3 has 14 amino acids. The DNA of the CDR3 is TGTGCCAGCAGCTTGGACGGGTCCCCAGAGACCCAGTACTTC. As protein: CASSLDGSPETQYF. Variable domain in full (rest from reference TRBV5-6 and TRBJ2-5): DAGVTQSPTHLIKTRGQQVTLRCSPKSGHDTVSWYQQALGQGPQFIFQYYEEEERQRGNFPDRFSGHQFPNYSSELNVNALLLGDSALYLCASSLDGSPETQYFGPGTRLLVL.

The CDR3 nucleotides read TGTGCCAGCAGCCACGACTGGCCCCAAGAGACCCAGTACTTC. Translation: CASSHDWPQETQYF. The V and J genes are TRBV6-5 and TRBJ2-5; D unclear. Looked up from germline, CDR1 is MNHEY and CDR2 is SVGAGI. With 6 bases removed from V and 1 base from J, the gap between germline ends came to 12 bases. The CDR3 is 14 amino acids.

The CDR3 here is CASSVGRYNSPLHF. CDR3 sequence (DNA): TGTGCCAGCAGCGTAGGGCGATATAATTCACCCCTCCACTTT. The chain joins TRBV9 to TRBJ1-6; D gene unclear. Germline V gene lookup returns CDR1 SGDLS and CDR2 YYNGEE. V was shortened by 0 bases and J by 4 bases, with 5 bases between the two germline ends. This CDR3 is built from 14 residues.

The rearrangement links TRBV2 to TRBJ2-3; D may be TRBD1 (6 bases). The germline V and J ends were trimmed by 9 bases and 8 bases, with 18 bases remaining between them. The CDR3 length is 13 residues. Germline V gene sequence: CDR1 SNHLY, CDR2 FYNNEI. CDR3 protein: CASGQTGRVTQYF. The CDR3 bases are TGTGCCAGTGGACAGACGGGTCGCGTTACGCAGTATTTT.

The chain employs TRBV5-5 and TRBJ1-4; D possibly corresponds to TRBD1 (5 bases). CDR1 is SGHKS, CDR2 YYEKEE, per germline (reference sequence). The CDR3 length is 19 residues. Trimming took off 1 base at V and 10 bases at J, with 29 bases between the two ends. CDR3 sequence: CASSLMPPGLLNVRGKLFF. The CDR3 bases are TGTGCCAGCAGCTTGATGCCCCCCGGGCTTCTGAATGTTAGGGGAAAACTGTTTTTT.

This chain connects TRBV9 to TRBJ1-5, with D uncertain. V lost 3 bases, J lost 5 bases, and 9 bases lay in between. Germline CDR1 SGDLS, CDR2 YYNGEE. The CDR3 has 13 residues. The CDR3 loop is CASSDREDQPQHF. CDR3 DNA sequence: TGTGCCAGCAGCGACCGGGAAGATCAGCCCCAGCATTTT. Full variable domain (remainder filled in from reference TRBV9 and TRBJ1-5): DSGVTQTPKHLITATGQRVTLRCSPRSGDLSVYWYQQSLDQGLQFLIQYYNGEERAKGNILERFSAQQFPDLHSELNLSSLELGDSALYFCASSDREDQPQHFGDGTRLSIL.

The V gene is TRBV7-2, the J gene TRBJ2-7; possible D gene TRBD2, 5 bases. This CDR3 is built from 13 residues. The V and J ends lost 5 bases and 3 bases respectively, with 11 bases between them. Germline V gene data show CDR1 as SGHTA and CDR2 as FQGNSA. The chain's CDR3 is CASSVGLIYEQYF. The CDR3 coding sequence is TGTGCCAGCAGCGTAGGACTGATCTACGAGCAGTACTTC.

This clone was seen only once. The V gene is TRBV7-9, the J gene TRBJ2-1; 9 bases agree with TRBD1. Unmatched junction bases numbered 8, after V lost 4 bases and J lost 10 bases. The CDR3 loop spans 14 amino acids. Germline V gene sequence: CDR1 SEHNR, CDR2 FQNEAQ (reference sequence). This chain's CDR3 is CASSWRGTGNEQFF. Written as DNA, the CDR3 is TGTGCCAGCAGCTGGCGGGGGACAGGGAACGAGCAGTTCTTC.

V and J are TRBV9 and TRBJ2-7; TRBD2 matches 7 bases. V lost 1 base and J lost 0; bases outside the gene matches: 7. This CDR3 is built from 16 residues. Germline CDR1 SGDLS, CDR2 YYNGEE. CDR3 DNA: TGTGCCAGCAGCGTATCGGGAGCGGGGAGCTCCTACGAGCAGTACTTC. Translation: CASSVSGAGSSYEQYF.

V is TRBV11-2 and J is TRBJ1-4; possibly TRBD1 for D (6 bases). The CDR3 sequence is 14 residues long. V was pared by 6 bases and J by 7 bases, with 15 bases between. CDR1 SGHAT and CDR2 FQNNGV come from the germline V gene. CDR3 DNA: TGTGCCAGCAGTCAAACAGGGAGTATTGAAAAACTGTTTTTT. The encoded protein is CASSQTGSIEKLFF.

The chain couples TRBV28 to TRBJ2-7; TRBD2 matches 9 bases. Germline V gene sequence: CDR1 MDHEN, CDR2 SYDVKM. V gave up 4 bases and J gave up 1 base; unmatched junction bases: 5. CDR3 length: 15 amino acids. The CDR3 coding sequence is TGTGCCAGCAGTTATATGGCGGGAGGGTCCTACGAGCAGTACTTC. It yields the protein CASSYMAGGSYEQYF.

The CDR3 loop is CAISDLAGGPDTQYF. The CDR3 DNA reads TGTGCCATCAGTGACCTAGCGGGAGGCCCAGATACGCAGTATTTT. This chain links TRBV10-3 with TRBJ2-3, with 11 bases matching TRBD2. Losses at the gene ends were 3 bases for V and 4 bases for J; bases not matched to a gene: 3. CDR1 and CDR2 (germline): ENHRY, SYGVKD. The CDR3 totals 15 residues.

The chain links TRBV6-6 to TRBJ2-2; 8 bases match TRBD2. CDR1 and CDR2 (germline): MNHNY, SVGAGI (reference sequence). The CDR3 loop spans 15 amino acids. The V segment lost 6 bases and the J segment 4 bases; nucleotides outside the gene matches: 7. For the CDR3, the DNA is TGTGCCAGCAGCAGACTAGCGAGGGGCACCGGGGAGCTGTTTTTT. This translates into CASSRLARGTGELFF.

The rearrangement uses TRBV13 and TRBJ2-7, with D perhaps being TRBD1 or TRBD2 (6 bases each). Germline loops: CDR1 PRHDT, CDR2 FYEKMQ (reference sequence). V was shortened by 5 bases and J by 4 bases, with 15 bases between the two germline ends. This CDR3 comprises 14 residues. The CDR3 DNA sequence: TGTGCCAGCAGCCCACCCACAGGGAGGTACGAGCAGTACTTC. Encoded protein: CASSPPTGRYEQYF.

V is TRBV9 and J is TRBJ2-1; D is possibly TRBD1 or TRBD2 (6 bases each). Trimming pared 0 bases from V and 8 bases from J, leaving 9 bases between. Germline CDR1 reads SGDLS; CDR2 reads YYNGEE. The CDR3 has 13 residues. Here the CDR3 DNA reads TGTGCCAGCAGCGTAGTTAGGGGGGATGAGCAGTTCTTC. Translating gives CASSVVRGDEQFF.

The chain employs TRBV27 and TRBJ2-7, with 9 bases matching TRBD1. There are 13 residues in the CDR3. Germline V gene data show CDR1 as MNHEY and CDR2 as SMNVEV (reference sequence). V dropped 6 bases and J dropped 6; count of bases not matched to a gene: 6. In DNA form, the CDR3 reads TGTGCCAGCAGAGCGGGACAGGGTGGCGAGCAGTACTTC. Protein product: CASRAGQGGEQYF.

The chain employs TRBV27 and TRBJ2-2; 9 bases are shared with TRBD1. J was trimmed by 7 bases and V by 4 bases; bases with no gene match: 4. The CDR3 spans 14 residues. Per the germline V gene, CDR1 is MNHEY and CDR2 is SMNVEV (reference sequence). CDR3 amino acids: CASSSGTGYGELFF. In DNA form, the CDR3 reads TGTGCCAGCAGTTCTGGGACAGGGTACGGGGAGCTGTTTTTT.

V and J are TRBV7-9 and TRBJ1-5, with 9 nucleotides matching TRBD1. The junction had 7 bases not matched to a gene; V was cut back by 5 bases and J by 11 bases. The germline CDR1 and CDR2 sequences are SEHNR and FQNEAQ (reference sequence). CDR3 length equals 13 residues. The CDR3 here is CASSAARDRAQHF. In DNA form, the CDR3 reads TGTGCCAGCAGCGCGGCCCGGGACAGGGCCCAGCATTTT. The full variable domain, rest sourced from reference TRBV7-9 and TRBJ1-5, is DTGVSQNPRHKITKRGQNVTFRCDPISEHNRLYWYRQTLGQGPEFLTYFQNEAQLEKSRLLSDRFSAERPKGSFSTLEIQRTEQGDSAMYLCASSAARDRAQHFGDGTRLSIL.

The J gene is TRBJ2-1, the V gene TRBV7-9; 11 bases are a match to TRBD2. The V and J ends lost 4 bases and 7 bases, in that order; junction bases with no gene match: 6. Germline loops: CDR1 SEHNR, CDR2 FQNEAQ (reference sequence). The CDR3 totals 15 residues. CDR3 amino acids: CASSSTSGARNEQFF. CDR3 sequence (DNA): TGTGCCAGCAGCTCGACTAGCGGGGCCCGAAATGAGCAGTTCTTC. Full variable domain (rest looked up from reference TRBV7-9 and TRBJ2-1): DTGVSQNPRHKITKRGQNVTFRCDPISEHNRLYWYRQTLGQGPEFLTYFQNEAQLEKSRLLSDRFSAERPKGSFSTLEIQRTEQGDSAMYLCASSSTSGARNEQFFGPGTRLTVL.

As DNA, the CDR3 is TGCGCCAGCACCAGGGACAGCGGGACGAACACCGGGGAGCTGTTTTTT. It specifies CASTRDSGTNTGELFF. The genes are TRBV10-1 and TRBJ2-2; D may be TRBD1 or TRBD2 (7 bases each). Trimming cost V 7 bases and J 0 bases, with 15 bases left between them. Germline V lookup: CDR1 WNHNN, CDR2 SYGVQD (reference sequence). This CDR3 has 16 residues.

This chain joins TRBV5-1 and TRBJ2-5; no clear D. Germline V gene data show CDR1 as SGHRS and CDR2 as YFSETQ. V was cut by 0 bases and J by 7 bases, with 10 bases left in between. There are 13 residues in the CDR3. Here the CDR3 DNA reads TGCGCCAGCAGCTTGGACTCTCCGGGGACCCAGTACTTC. Protein product: CASSLDSPGTQYF.

This clone was counted once. The rearrangement joins TRBV19 to TRBJ2-3; maybe TRBD2 (6 bases). Germline values: CDR1 LNHDA, CDR2 SQIVND (reference sequence). CDR3 length: 14 amino acids. V lost 2 bases and J 5 bases, leaving 11 bases between the germline ends. This CDR3 is CASSIRREVDTQYF. The CDR3 DNA is TGTGCCAGTAGTATAAGGAGGGAGGTAGATACGCAGTATTTT.

The genes are TRBV7-9 and TRBJ2-7; 7 nucleotides match TRBD2. Germline trimming cut 1 base from V and 3 bases from J; bases unmatched to any gene: 6. The CDR3 is made up of 15 amino acids. Germline-derived CDR1 and CDR2 are SEHNR and FQNEAQ (reference sequence). Here the CDR3 DNA reads TGTGCCAGCAGCTTAGGCGGGGGACTAAGCTACGAGCAGTACTTC. Its translation: CASSLGGGLSYEQYF.

V usage is TRBV7-9 and J usage is TRBJ2-2; D is perhaps TRBD2 (5 bases). The germline CDR1 and CDR2 sequences are SEHNR and FQNEAQ (reference sequence). Trimming shortened V by 5 bases and J by 6 bases, and 10 bases separated the two germline ends. The CDR3 spans 13 residues. The CDR3 nucleotides read TGTGCCAGCAGCAGCGGAATGGCCGGGGAGCTGTTTTTT. As protein: CASSSGMAGELFF.

The chain carries TRBV30 and TRBJ2-7; D possibly uses TRBD1 or TRBD2 (6 bases each). Trimming took off 3 bases at V and 5 bases at J, with 20 bases between the two ends. This CDR3 comprises 15 residues. In germline, CDR1 is GTSNPN, CDR2 SVGIG (reference sequence). The CDR3 region is CAWSFIGGPKDEQYF. The CDR3 bases are TGTGCCTGGAGCTTTATCGGGGGCCCGAAGGACGAGCAGTACTTC. Using reference TRBV30 and TRBJ2-7 for the parts outside the CDR3, the full variable domain is SQTIHQWPATLVQPVGSPLSLECTVEGTSNPNLYWYRQAAGRGLQLLFYSVGIGQISSEVPQNLSASRPQDRQFILSSKKLLLSDSGFYLCAWSFIGGPKDEQYFGPGTRLTVT.

The V gene is TRBV29-1, the J gene TRBJ2-1; D tentatively fits TRBD1 or TRBD2 (5 bases each). CDR1 is SQVTM and CDR2 is ANQGSEA in the germline V gene. Trimming left V 7 bases short and J 5 bases short, with 15 bases between. CDR3 size: 13 residues. CDR3 loop: CSGRDQSHNEQFF. In DNA, the CDR3 is TGCAGCGGCCGGGACCAATCCCACAATGAGCAGTTCTTC.